This passage covers 22 T cell receptor beta chains from one sample sequenced in a study of CD8+ T cells in alopecia areata. RNA extraction and reverse transcription yielded cDNA as sequencing template. Produced via immunoSEQ multiplex PCR; TCRdb's table is partial and in-frame only. In the table there are over 150,000 clones, roughly 53% of which are singletons. Treatment: oral pan-JAK inhibitor, 5-10 mg twice daily. The sample was CD8+ T cells sorted from blood, taken at week 24, from a patient treated with tofacitinib. These receptors all come from a human donor with alopecia areata.

This rearrangement joins TRBV9 to TRBJ2-5, with D unresolved. From germline, CDR1 is SGDLS and CDR2 YYNGEE. This CDR3 comprises 13 residues. Trimming took 0 bases from V and 10 from J, leaving 13 bases between them. This CDR3 reads CASSVADERFQYF. In nucleotides, the CDR3 is TGTGCCAGCAGCGTAGCGGATGAGAGATTCCAGTACTTC.

This clone has a handful of counts. The chain has TRBV4-1 and TRBJ2-7, with 11 bases aligning to TRBD1. Trimming removed 4 bases from V and 2 bases from J; junction bases left unmatched: 4. CDR1 MGHRA and CDR2 YSYEKL come from the germline V gene. The CDR3 is 15 residues long. The CDR3 coding sequence is TGCGCCAGCAGCCCAAAGGGACAGGGGGCCTACGAGCAGTACTTC. Translated: CASSPKGQGAYEQYF.

V usage is TRBV6-5 and J usage is TRBJ2-7, with 7 bases identical to TRBD2. The V gene end was trimmed by 6 bases and the J gene end by 2 bases; junction bases not matched to a gene: 7. The CDR3 extends over 14 amino acids. CDR1 and CDR2 (germline): MNHEY, SVGAGI. CDR3 sequence (DNA): TGTGCCAGCAGCGGGGGGAATCCAACCTACGAGCAGTACTTC. It specifies CASSGGNPTYEQYF.

The chain has TRBV4-1 and TRBJ1-5; D gene unclear. CDR3 length equals 14 residues. The V end was cut by 3 bases, the J end by 0 bases, with 6 bases between. Germline V CDR1 and CDR2: MGHRA, YSYEKL. CDR3 in amino acids: CASSQGNSNQPQHF. The CDR3, as DNA: TGCGCCAGCAGCCAGGGGAATAGCAATCAGCCCCAGCATTTT.

This clone has more than one count but fewer than ten. Within the sample, other DNA sequences also encode this same CDR3. The rearrangement uses TRBV7-9 and TRBJ2-6; D call uncertain. V was pared by 6 bases and J by 4 bases, with 4 bases between. The germline V gene has CDR1 SEHNR and CDR2 FQNEAQ (reference sequence). The CDR3 has 12 residues. The CDR3 DNA is TGTGCCAGCAGGTCAGGGGCCAACGTCCTGACTTTC. Residues: CASRSGANVLTF.

The chain employs TRBV6-5 and TRBJ1-2; D not resolved. Germline CDR1 MNHEY, CDR2 SVGAGI. V was clipped by 4 bases and J by 4 bases, with 7 bases between them. CDR3 length: 12 residues. The chain's CDR3 is CASSSGLYGYTF. The CDR3 DNA reads as TGTGCCAGCAGTTCGGGCCTCTATGGCTACACCTTC.

CDR3 nucleotides: TGTGCCTGGAGTGTAACCGGGACAGGGAATGAAAAACTGTTTTTT. This sequence encodes CAWSVTGTGNEKLFF. The genes are TRBV30 and TRBJ1-4; 9 bases map to TRBD1. The germline V gene encodes CDR1 GTSNPN and CDR2 SVGIG (reference sequence). This CDR3 has 15 amino acids. The junction had 4 bases not matched to a gene; V was cut back by 0 bases and J by 5 bases.

This chain links TRBV27 with TRBJ2-6; 7 bases map to TRBD1. The CDR3 has 16 amino acids. Germline-derived CDR1 and CDR2 are MNHEY and SMNVEV (reference sequence). V lost 0 bases and J lost 3; bases outside the gene matches: 2. CDR3 coding DNA: TGTGCCAGCAGTTTATCCCAGGGGGATGGGGCCAACGTCCTGACTTTC. Protein sequence: CASSLSQGDGANVLTF.

This clone was seen more than once but under ten times. The chain carries TRBV14 and TRBJ2-1; D is unresolved. Germline V gene lookup returns CDR1 SGHDN and CDR2 FVKESK. This CDR3 spans 14 amino acids. V was cut by 1 base and J by 4 bases, with 8 bases left in between. CDR3 DNA sequence: TGTGCCAGCAGCCAAGCCGAACCGTACAATGAGCAGTTCTTC. It yields the protein CASSQAEPYNEQFF.

The CDR3 reads CASSSTGYTQYF. The DNA of the CDR3 is TGTGCCAGCAGTTCTACAGGATATACGCAGTATTTT. The chain combines TRBV28 with TRBJ2-3; D might be TRBD1 (5 bases). With 4 bases removed from V and 7 bases from J, the gap between germline ends came to 9 bases. CDR1 is MDHEN, CDR2 SYDVKM, per germline. CDR3 length: 12 amino acids.

V is TRBV9 and J is TRBJ2-1, with 12 bases identical to TRBD2. CDR1 and CDR2 (germline): SGDLS, YYNGEE. This CDR3 is 15 amino acids long. The J segment lost 8 bases and the V segment lost 3 bases, leaving 6 bases of the junction unmatched. CDR3 amino acids: CASSAVTSGGDEQFF. The CDR3 nucleotides are TGTGCCAGCAGCGCCGTGACTAGCGGGGGTGATGAGCAGTTCTTC.

The chain carries TRBV5-1 and TRBJ1-4; D may be TRBD1 (6 bases). The ends were cut back, 4 bases at V and 0 bases at J, with 16 bases in the middle. CDR3 length: 17 residues. Germline CDR1 is SGHRS and CDR2 is YFSETQ. The CDR3 DNA follows: TGCGCCAGCAGCATCACCGGGACACGAACAACTAATGAAAAACTGTTTTTT. Translated, it gives CASSITGTRTTNEKLFF.

The gene calls are TRBV9 and TRBJ2-5; TRBD2 might be the D (6 bases). V shed 6 bases and J shed 1 base, with 13 bases lying between them. Germline CDR1 and CDR2: SGDLS and YYNGEE. The CDR3 runs 14 residues. The CDR3 reads CASTRGGVQETQYF. The DNA for the CDR3 is TGTGCCAGCACTCGCGGAGGGGTCCAAGAGACCCAGTACTTC.

The chain couples TRBV7-3 to TRBJ2-2; 7 bases fit TRBD1. This CDR3 is built from 13 residues. The V gene's germline CDR1 is SGHTA and CDR2 FQGTGA. V dropped 4 bases and J dropped 7; count of bases not matched to a gene: 3. CDR3 DNA: TGTGCCAGCAGCTCGACAGGGAACGGGGAGCTGTTTTTT. It encodes CASSSTGNGELFF.

This clone was detected only a few times. The genes are TRBV2 and TRBJ2-3; D is possibly TRBD2 (5 bases). The V and J ends lost 5 bases and 3 bases respectively, with 12 bases between them. This CDR3 spans 14 amino acids. CDR1 SNHLY and CDR2 FYNNEI come from the germline V gene. The DNA for the CDR3 is TGTGCCAGCAGTTGGACTGCCGGGACAGATACGCAGTATTTT. Protein product: CASSWTAGTDTQYF.

J is TRBJ2-5 and V is TRBV2, with D possibly being TRBD1 (5 bases). The CDR3 has 11 residues. The germline gives CDR1 SNHLY, CDR2 FYNNEI. Trimming left V 10 bases short and J 3 bases short, with 9 bases between. CDR3 bases: TGTGCCACGATCAGGGAAGAGACCCAGTACTTC. It encodes CATIREETQYF.

CDR3 nucleotides: TGTGCCAGCTCTCCTCTCGACAGGCACGAGCAGTACTTC. This codes for CASSPLDRHEQYF. The chain carries TRBV18 and TRBJ2-7; a weak D match, TRBD1 (6 bases). Trimming pared 6 bases from V and 5 bases from J, leaving 14 bases between. The CDR3 totals 13 residues. Per the germline V gene, CDR1 is KGHSH and CDR2 is LQKENI.

This chain links TRBV29-1 with TRBJ2-5; 9 bases line up with TRBD1. The CDR3 runs 15 residues. Germline lookup yields CDR1 SQVTM and CDR2 ANQGSEA. The V and J ends lost 4 bases and 5 bases, in that order; junction bases with no gene match: 11. CDR3 DNA sequence: TGCAGCGTTGTAACAGGGGGCCCCCTTCAGGAGACCCAGTACTTC. Translated, it gives CSVVTGGPLQETQYF. Full variable domain (outside the CDR3, taken from reference TRBV29-1 and TRBJ2-5): SAVISQKPSRDICQRGTSLTIQCQVDSQVTMMFWYRQQPGQSLTLIATANQGSEATYESGFVIDKFPISRPNLTFSTLTVSNMSPEDSSIYLCSVVTGGPLQETQYFGPGTRLLVL.

This clone was picked up one time. This chain links TRBV11-3 with TRBJ1-1; no clear D gene. The CDR3 is 14 residues long. The V gene lost 3 bases and the J gene lost 1 base, with 9 bases spanning the gap. Germline V gives CDR1 SGHNT, CDR2 YENEEA. The CDR3 spells CASSFPQTNTEAFF. The DNA for the CDR3 is TGTGCCAGCAGCTTTCCCCAGACGAACACTGAAGCTTTCTTT.

This clone was counted only a few times. The V and J genes are TRBV5-6 and TRBJ2-7; TRBD2 matches 12 bases. Germline loops: CDR1 SGHDT, CDR2 YYEEEE. There are 16 residues in the CDR3. With V trimmed by 2 bases and J by 4 bases, 7 bases remained unmatched. The CDR3 DNA is TGTGCCAGCAGCTTACCACGGACTAGCGGGGATTACGAGCAGTACTTC. It translates to CASSLPRTSGDYEQYF.

The chain employs TRBV5-1 and TRBJ2-1; D unclear. Germline lookup yields CDR1 SGHRS and CDR2 YFSETQ. The CDR3 is 17 amino acids. V lost 4 bases and J 3 bases, leaving 20 bases between the germline ends. The DNA of the CDR3 is TGCGCCAGCAGCCCCCTACCCGCCGGACGTGACTACAATGAGCAGTTCTTC. This encodes CASSPLPAGRDYNEQFF.

This clone turned up a few times. This chain joins TRBV6-6 and TRBJ2-5; a possible D gene is TRBD2 (5 bases). V lost 5 bases and J 2 bases, leaving 12 bases between the germline ends. This CDR3 spans 14 amino acids. CDR1 and CDR2 (germline): MNHNY, SVGAGI (reference sequence). The CDR3 DNA sequence: TGTGCCAGCAGTCAAGGACTGGGGCAAGAGACCCAGTACTTC. Translation: CASSQGLGQETQYF.